Sequencing of this T cell receptor beta chain was carried out in a study of siplizumab effects on memory and regulatory T cells. Broader study findings: Sequences below about 10^-5 frequency were poorly captured, and few alloreactive clones mapped to unstimulated subsets.

About this clone itself: Antigen specificity is unknown.

Sequencing used immunoSEQ multiplex PCR; TCRdb keeps in-frame clones, though not all of them. This table holds about 100,000 clones, about 91% found once. Trimming took off 9 bases at V and 8 bases at J, with 11 bases between the two ends. Germline-derived CDR1 and CDR2 are SEHNR and FQNEAQ (reference sequence). The CDR3 runs to 11 residues. Sequenced input: CD4+ T cells sorted from blood. The J gene is TRBJ2-1, the V gene TRBV7-9; D not certain. The receptor was derived from a human donor in good health. CDR3 sequence (DNA): TGTGCCAGTACAAAAGTCTATGAGCAGTTCTTC. Translating gives CASTKVYEQFF.